Sequencing of this T cell receptor beta chain was carried out in a study of response to subunit inactivated influenza vaccine. General study results and limits: That few new T cells are recruited by each seasonal influenza vaccination was the authors' suggestion.

V was clipped by 4 bases and J by 3 bases, with 8 bases between them. The germline CDR1 and CDR2 sequences are KGHDR and SFDVKD. This CDR3 is 13 amino acids long. This clonotype was counted many times. Its antigen remains unidentified. TCRdb re-derived calls from the RT-PCR reads in MiXCR, one entry per CDR3 protein. The data show roughly 790,000 distinct CDR3 sequences, roughly 20% seen once. This clonotype originated in a man aged 45-60 years who received an inactivated influenza vaccine. The J gene is TRBJ2-5, the V gene TRBV24-1; D unresolved. The specimen was PBMCs from blood, collected roughly 5 days after vaccination. The CDR3 protein is CATSEFWEETQYF. The CDR3, as DNA: TGTGCCACCAGTGAATTCTGGGAAGAGACCCAGTACTTC.